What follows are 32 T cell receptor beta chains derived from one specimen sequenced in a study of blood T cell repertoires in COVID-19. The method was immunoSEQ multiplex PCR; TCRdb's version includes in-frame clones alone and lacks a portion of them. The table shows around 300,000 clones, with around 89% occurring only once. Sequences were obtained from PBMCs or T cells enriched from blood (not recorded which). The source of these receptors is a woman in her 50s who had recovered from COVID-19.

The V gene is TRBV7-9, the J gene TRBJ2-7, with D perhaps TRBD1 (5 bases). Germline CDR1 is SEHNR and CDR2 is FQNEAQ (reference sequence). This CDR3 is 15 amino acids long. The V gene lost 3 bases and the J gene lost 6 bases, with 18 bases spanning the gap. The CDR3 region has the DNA TGTGCCAGCAGCTTGGCAGGGTCGCAGTACATCGAGCAGTACTTC. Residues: CASSLAGSQYIEQYF.

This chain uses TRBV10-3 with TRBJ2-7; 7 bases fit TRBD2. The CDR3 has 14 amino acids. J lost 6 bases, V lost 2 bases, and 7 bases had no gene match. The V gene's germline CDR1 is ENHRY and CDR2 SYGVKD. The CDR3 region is CAISEGEGGAEQYF. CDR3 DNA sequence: TGTGCCATCAGTGAGGGAGAGGGAGGGGCCGAGCAGTACTTC.

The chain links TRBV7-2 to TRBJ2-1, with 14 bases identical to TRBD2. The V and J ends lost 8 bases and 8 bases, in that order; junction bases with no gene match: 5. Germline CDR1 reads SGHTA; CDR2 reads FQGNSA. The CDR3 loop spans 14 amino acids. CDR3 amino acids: CASETSGRGDEQFF. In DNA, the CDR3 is TGTGCCAGCGAGACTAGCGGGAGGGGCGATGAGCAGTTCTTC. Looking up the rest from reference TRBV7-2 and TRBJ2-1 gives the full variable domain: GAGVSQSPSNKVTEKGKDVELRCDPISGHTALYWYRQSLGQGLEFLIYFQGNSAPDKSGLPSDRFSAERTGGSVSTLTIQRTQQEDSAVYLCASETSGRGDEQFFGPGTRLTVL.

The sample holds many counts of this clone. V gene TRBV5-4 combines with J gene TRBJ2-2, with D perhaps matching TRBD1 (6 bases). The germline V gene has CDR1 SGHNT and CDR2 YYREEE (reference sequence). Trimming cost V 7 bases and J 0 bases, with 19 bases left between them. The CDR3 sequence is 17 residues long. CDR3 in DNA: TGTGCCAGCTCGGGGAAAGGGGGTCGATCGAACACCGGGGAGCTGTTTTTT. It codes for CASSGKGGRSNTGELFF.

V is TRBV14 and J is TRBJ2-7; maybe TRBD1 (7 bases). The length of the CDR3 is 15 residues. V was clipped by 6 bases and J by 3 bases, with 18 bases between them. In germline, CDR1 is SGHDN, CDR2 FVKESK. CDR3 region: CASRRRRGQFYEQYF. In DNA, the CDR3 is TGTGCCAGCAGGAGGAGGAGGGGGCAGTTCTACGAGCAGTACTTC.

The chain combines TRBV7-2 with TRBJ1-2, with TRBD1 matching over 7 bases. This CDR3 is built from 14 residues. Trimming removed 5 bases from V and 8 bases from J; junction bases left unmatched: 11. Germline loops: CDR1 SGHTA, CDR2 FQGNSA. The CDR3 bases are TGTGCCAGCAGCACGACAGGGAGGAAGTACGGCTACACCTTC. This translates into CASSTTGRKYGYTF.

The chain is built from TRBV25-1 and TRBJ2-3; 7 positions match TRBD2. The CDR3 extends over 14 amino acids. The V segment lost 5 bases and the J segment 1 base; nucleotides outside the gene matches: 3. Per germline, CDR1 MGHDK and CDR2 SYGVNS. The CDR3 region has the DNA TGTGCCAGCAGTATAAGCGGGGGCACAGATACGCAGTATTTT. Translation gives CASSISGGTDTQYF.

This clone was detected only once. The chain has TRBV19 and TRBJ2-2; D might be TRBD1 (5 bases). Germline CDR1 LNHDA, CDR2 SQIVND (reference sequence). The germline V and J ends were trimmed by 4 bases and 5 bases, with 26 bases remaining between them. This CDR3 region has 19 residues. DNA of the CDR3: TGTGCCAGTAGTAACCAGAAAGTAGGGGCAGATTTGAGAACCGGGGAGCTGTTTTTT. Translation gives CASSNQKVGADLRTGELFF. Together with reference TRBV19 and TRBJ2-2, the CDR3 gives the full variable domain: DGGITQSPKYLFRKEGQNVTLSCEQNLNHDAMYWYRQDPGQGLRLIYYSQIVNDFQKGDIAEGYSVSREKKESFPLTVTSAQKNPTAFYLCASSNQKVGADLRTGELFFGEGSRLTVL.

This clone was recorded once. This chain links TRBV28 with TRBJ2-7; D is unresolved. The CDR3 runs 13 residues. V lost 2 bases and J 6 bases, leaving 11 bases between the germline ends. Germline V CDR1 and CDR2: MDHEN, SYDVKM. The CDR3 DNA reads TGTGCCAGCAGTTTAGTCCTTTCGTTCGAGCAGTACTTC. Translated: CASSLVLSFEQYF.

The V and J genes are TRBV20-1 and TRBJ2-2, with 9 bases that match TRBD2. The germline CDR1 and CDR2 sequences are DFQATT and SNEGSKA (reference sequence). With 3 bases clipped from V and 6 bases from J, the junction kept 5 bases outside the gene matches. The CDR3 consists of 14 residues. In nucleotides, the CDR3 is TGCAGTGCTAGTATCGTAGCGGGAGCCGGGGAGCTGTTTTTT. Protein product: CSASIVAGAGELFF.

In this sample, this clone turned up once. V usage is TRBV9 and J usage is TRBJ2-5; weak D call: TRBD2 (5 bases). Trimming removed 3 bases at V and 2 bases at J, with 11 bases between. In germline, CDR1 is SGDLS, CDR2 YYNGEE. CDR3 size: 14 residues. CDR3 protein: CASSGASPQETQYF. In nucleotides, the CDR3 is TGTGCCAGCAGCGGGGCTAGCCCTCAAGAGACCCAGTACTTC.

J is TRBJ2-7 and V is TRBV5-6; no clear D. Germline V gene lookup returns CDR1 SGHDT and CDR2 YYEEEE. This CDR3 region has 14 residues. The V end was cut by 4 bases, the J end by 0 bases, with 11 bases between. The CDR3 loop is CASSPSYLSYEQYF. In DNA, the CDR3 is TGTGCCAGCAGCCCTTCCTACCTCTCCTACGAGCAGTACTTC.

The CDR3 sequence is CATSRDRTSGSRNEQFF. The CDR3 coding sequence is TGTGCCACCAGCAGAGACCGGACTAGCGGGAGTCGCAATGAGCAGTTCTTC. This sequence joins TRBV15 and TRBJ2-1, with 13 bases matching TRBD2. The CDR3 extends over 17 amino acids. Trimming at V came to 0 bases and at J to 6 bases, leaving 5 bases not matched to a gene. Germline V CDR1 and CDR2: LNHNV, YYDKDF (reference sequence). Full variable domain (remainder filled in from reference TRBV15 and TRBJ2-1): DAMVIQNPRYQVTQFGKPVTLSCSQTLNHNVMYWYQQKSSQAPKLLFHYYDKDFNNEADTPDNFQSRRPNTSFCFLDIRSPGLGDTAMYLCATSRDRTSGSRNEQFFGPGTRLTVL.

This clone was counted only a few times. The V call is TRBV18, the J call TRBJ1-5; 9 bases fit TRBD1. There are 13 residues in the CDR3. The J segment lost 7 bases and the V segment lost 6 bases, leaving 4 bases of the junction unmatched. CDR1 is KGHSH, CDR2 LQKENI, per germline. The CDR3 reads CASSSGTGQPQHF. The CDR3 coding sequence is TGTGCCAGCTCTTCCGGGACAGGGCAGCCCCAGCATTTT.

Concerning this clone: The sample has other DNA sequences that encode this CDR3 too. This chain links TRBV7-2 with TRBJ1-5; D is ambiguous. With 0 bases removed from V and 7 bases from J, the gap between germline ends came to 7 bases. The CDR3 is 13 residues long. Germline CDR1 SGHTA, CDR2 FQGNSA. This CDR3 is CASSLARGQPQHF. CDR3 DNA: TGTGCCAGCAGCTTAGCTCGGGGACAGCCCCAGCATTTT.

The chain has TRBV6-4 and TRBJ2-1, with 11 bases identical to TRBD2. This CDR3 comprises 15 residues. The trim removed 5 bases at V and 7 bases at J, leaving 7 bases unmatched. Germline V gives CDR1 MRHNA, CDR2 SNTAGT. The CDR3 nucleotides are TGTGCCAGCAGTCTTGACCCTAGCGGGAGGAATGAGCAGTTCTTC. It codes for CASSLDPSGRNEQFF.

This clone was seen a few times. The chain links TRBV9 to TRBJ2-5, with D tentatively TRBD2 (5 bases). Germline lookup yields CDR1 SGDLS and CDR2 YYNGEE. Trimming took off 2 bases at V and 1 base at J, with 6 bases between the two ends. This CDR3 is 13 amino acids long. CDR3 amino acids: CASSVTSQETQYF. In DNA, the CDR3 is TGTGCCAGCAGCGTTACTAGCCAAGAGACCCAGTACTTC. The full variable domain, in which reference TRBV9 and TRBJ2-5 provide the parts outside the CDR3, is DSGVTQTPKHLITATGQRVTLRCSPRSGDLSVYWYQQSLDQGLQFLIQYYNGEERAKGNILERFSAQQFPDLHSELNLSSLELGDSALYFCASSVTSQETQYFGPGTRLLVL.

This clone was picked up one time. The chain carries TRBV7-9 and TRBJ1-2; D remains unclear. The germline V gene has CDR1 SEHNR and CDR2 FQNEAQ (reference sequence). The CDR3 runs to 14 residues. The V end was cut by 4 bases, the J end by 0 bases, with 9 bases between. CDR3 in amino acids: CASSSERANYGYTF. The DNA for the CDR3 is TGTGCCAGCAGCTCCGAGAGGGCTAACTATGGCTACACCTTC.

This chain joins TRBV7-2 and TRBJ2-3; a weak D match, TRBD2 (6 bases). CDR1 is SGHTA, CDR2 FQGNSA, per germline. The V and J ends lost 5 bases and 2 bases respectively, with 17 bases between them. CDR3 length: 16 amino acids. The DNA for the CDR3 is TGTGCCAGCAGCCAAAGGGCGGGATGGTTCACAGATACGCAGTATTTT. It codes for CASSQRAGWFTDTQYF.

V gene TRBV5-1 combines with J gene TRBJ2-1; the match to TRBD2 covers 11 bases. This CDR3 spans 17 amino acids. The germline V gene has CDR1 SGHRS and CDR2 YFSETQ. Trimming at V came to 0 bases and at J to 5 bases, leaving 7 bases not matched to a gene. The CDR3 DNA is TGCGCCAGCAGCTTGGGGGTTAGCGGGAGGGTCCACAATGAGCAGTTCTTC. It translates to CASSLGVSGRVHNEQFF.

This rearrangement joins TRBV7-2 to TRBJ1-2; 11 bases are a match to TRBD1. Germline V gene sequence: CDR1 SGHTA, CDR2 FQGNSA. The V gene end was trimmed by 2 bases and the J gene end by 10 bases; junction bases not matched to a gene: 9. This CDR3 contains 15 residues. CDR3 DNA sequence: TGTGCCAGCAGCTTAACCGGACAGGGGGCGCTTAACTACACCTTC. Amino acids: CASSLTGQGALNYTF.

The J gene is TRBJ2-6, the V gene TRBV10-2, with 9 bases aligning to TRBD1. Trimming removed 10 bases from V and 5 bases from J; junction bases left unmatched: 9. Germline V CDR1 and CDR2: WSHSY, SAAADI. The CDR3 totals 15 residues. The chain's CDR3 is CAIAGTGLRANVLTF. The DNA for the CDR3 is TGCGCCATCGCCGGGACAGGGTTAAGGGCCAACGTCCTGACTTTC.

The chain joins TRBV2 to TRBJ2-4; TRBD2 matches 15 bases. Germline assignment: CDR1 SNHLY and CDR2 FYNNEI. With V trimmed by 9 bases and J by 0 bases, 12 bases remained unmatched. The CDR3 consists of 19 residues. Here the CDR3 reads CASSLGTSGRLRAKNIQYF. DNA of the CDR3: TGTGCCAGTTCCCTTGGGACTAGCGGGAGGCTGAGAGCCAAAAACATTCAGTACTTC.

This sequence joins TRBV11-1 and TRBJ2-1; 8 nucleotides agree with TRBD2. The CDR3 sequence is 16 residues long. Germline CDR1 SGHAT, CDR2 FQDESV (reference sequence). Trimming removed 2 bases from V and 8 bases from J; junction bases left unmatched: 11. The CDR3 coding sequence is TGTGCCAGCAGCTTACTGGTGAGCGGGAGTCAGTATGAGCAGTTCTTC. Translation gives CASSLLVSGSQYEQFF.

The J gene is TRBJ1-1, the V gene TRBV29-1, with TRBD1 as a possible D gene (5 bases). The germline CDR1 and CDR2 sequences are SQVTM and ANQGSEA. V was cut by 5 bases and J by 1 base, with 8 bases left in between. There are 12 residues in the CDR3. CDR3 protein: CSVPRGNTEAFF. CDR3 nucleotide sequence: TGCAGCGTTCCTAGGGGGAACACTGAAGCTTTCTTT.

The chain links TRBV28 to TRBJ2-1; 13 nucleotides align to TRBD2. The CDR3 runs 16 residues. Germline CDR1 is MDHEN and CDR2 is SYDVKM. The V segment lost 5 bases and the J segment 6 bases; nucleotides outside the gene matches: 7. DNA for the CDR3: TGTGCCAGCAGTGGACTAGCGGGAGTTAGACCCAATGAGCAGTTCTTC. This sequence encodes CASSGLAGVRPNEQFF.

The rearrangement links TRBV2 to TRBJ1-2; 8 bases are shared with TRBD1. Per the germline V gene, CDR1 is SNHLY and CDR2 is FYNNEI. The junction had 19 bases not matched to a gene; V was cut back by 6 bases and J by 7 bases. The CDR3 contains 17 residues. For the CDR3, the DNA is TGTGCCAGCAGGGTAAAACTATCCCGGGACAGGCTAGCTGGCTACACCTTC. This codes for CASRVKLSRDRLAGYTF.

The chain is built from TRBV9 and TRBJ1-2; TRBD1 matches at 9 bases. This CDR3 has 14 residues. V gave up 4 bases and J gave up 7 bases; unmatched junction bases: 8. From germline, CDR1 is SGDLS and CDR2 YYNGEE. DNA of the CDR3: TGTGCCAGCAGCCACTCCGGACAGGGGTTTGGCTACACCTTC. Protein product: CASSHSGQGFGYTF. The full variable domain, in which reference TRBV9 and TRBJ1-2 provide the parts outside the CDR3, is DSGVTQTPKHLITATGQRVTLRCSPRSGDLSVYWYQQSLDQGLQFLIQYYNGEERAKGNILERFSAQQFPDLHSELNLSSLELGDSALYFCASSHSGQGFGYTFGSGTRLTVV.

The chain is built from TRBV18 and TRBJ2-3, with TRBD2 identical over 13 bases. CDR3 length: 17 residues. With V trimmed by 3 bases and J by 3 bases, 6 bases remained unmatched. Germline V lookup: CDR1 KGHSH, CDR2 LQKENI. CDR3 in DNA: TGTGCCAGCTCACCCCGGACTAGCGGGAGTGGAACAGATACGCAGTATTTT. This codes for CASSPRTSGSGTDTQYF.

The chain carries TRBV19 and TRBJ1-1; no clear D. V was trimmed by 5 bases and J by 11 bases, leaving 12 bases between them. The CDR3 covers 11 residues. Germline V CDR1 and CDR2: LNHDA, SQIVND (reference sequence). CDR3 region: CASSFGSYAFF. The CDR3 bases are TGTGCCAGTAGTTTTGGGAGTTACGCTTTCTTT.

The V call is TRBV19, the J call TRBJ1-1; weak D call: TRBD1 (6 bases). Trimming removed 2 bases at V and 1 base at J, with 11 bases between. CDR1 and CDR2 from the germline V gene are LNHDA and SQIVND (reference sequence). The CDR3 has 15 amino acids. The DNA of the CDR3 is TGTGCCAGTAGTATAACCGGGACAACGAACACTGAAGCTTTCTTT. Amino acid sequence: CASSITGTTNTEAFF.

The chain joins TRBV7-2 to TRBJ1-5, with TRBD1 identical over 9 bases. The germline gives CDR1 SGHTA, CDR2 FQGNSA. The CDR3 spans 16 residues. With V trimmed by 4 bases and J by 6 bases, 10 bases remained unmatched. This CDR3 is CASSSRSADRGQPQHF. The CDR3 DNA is TGTGCCAGCAGCTCCCGTAGCGCGGACAGGGGTCAGCCCCAGCATTTT.